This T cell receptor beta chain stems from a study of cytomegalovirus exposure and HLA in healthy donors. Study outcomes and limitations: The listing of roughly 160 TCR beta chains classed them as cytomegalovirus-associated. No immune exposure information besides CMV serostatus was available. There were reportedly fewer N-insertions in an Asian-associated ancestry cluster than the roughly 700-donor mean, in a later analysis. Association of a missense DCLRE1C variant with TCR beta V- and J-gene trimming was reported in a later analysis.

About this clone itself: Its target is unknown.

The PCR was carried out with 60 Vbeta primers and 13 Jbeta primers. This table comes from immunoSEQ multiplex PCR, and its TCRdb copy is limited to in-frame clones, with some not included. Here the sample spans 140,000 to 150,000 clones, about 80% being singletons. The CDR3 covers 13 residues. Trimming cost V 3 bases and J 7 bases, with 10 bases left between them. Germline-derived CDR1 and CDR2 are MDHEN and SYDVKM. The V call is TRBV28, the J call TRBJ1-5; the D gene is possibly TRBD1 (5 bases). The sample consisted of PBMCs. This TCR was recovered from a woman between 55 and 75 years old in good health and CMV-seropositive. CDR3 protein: CASSFSRVQPQHF. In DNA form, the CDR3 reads TGTGCCAGCAGTTTCAGCAGGGTACAGCCCCAGCATTTT.